This T cell receptor (beta chain) was recorded in a study of human T cells and chemical hapten exposure (dated by TCRdb to the early 2020s). With respect to the entire study: For sensitization, 2% DPC in acetone was applied to a roughly 2 cm by roughly 2 cm area of upper inner arm skin. Patients additionally received weekly therapeutic DPC doses to the scalp throughout the approximately 22-week study period. Patch testing was done on the upper back using Finn chambers containing 0.01% DPC, and results were scored after 6 days according to International Contact Dermatitis Research Group standards. Most of the patients in the cohort were female, and the cohort covered alopecia areata with under or over 50% scalp involvement, alopecia totalis and alopecia universalis. Libraries were combined into a pool for sequencing, and differences in TCR yield between samples came mainly from small differences in library volumes within the pool. Peripheral blood TCR repertoire changes were tracked in vivo in alopecia patients during primary and secondary sensitization to the hapten diphenylcyclopropenone (DPC). Blood samples were taken from patients before sensitization (week 0) and at 2, 6 and about 24 weeks after DPC sensitization. About 29 alopecia patients gave blood for TCR sequencing at one to four time points (pre-sensitization, 2, 6 and 24 weeks). What the authors observed across the whole study: Significantly more large CDR3 similarity clusters were formed by expanded TCRs than by pre-sensitization or healthy control sets, consistent with antigen-driven responses. Alopecia, a presumed autoimmune disease, was present in all patients, so the immune response of the patients might differ from that of healthy individuals. After repeated subsampling, the strength of the expansion versus patch-test correlation and the threshold at which it became significant changed. DPC sensitization did not change the number of TCRs with a frequency above 1 in 1000, and there was no evidence of changes in global repertoire structure. Patch test score was positively correlated with the number of PT1 expanded TCRs, with significance at thresholds 8, 16 and 32 but not at 4.

On this clonotype itself: Its cognate antigen has yet to be identified. Base qualities are not provided; no much larger clone lies one nucleotide away.

The library relied on RACE. The instrument was a NextSeq 500. Library preparation attached unique molecular identifiers to individual cDNA molecules for quantitative, reproducible TCR counting. From each blood RNA sample, both TCR alpha and TCR beta chains were sequenced. Turning to the authors' computational methods: A median of around 96,000 TCRs per sample was observed, with a range of about 23,224 to 750,000. V, J and CDR3 annotation of the TCR reads was carried out using the Decombinator software suite. To make PS versus PT1 abundance plots, every sample was subsampled to the same number of TCRs (28,000). TCRs were defined as expanded if absent before sensitization and observed at least eight times at the 2-week time point. TCRdb reran the public reads through fastp at Q25 and MiXCR, keeping productive beta chains. CDR3 protein duplicates are merged, each entry listing the most common genes and DNA. TCRdb, rather than the study authors, made the V and J calls. The sample records some 350,000 distinct CDR3 sequences, about 6% of which are singletons. The ten largest clonotypes hold more than 5.5% of the sample.

The label giving this sample's time point can be read as: patch test 2, 6 weeks after DPC sensitization. According to the study, the label for this sample's treatment or condition signals: therapeutic diphenylcyclopropenone sensitization with weekly scalp DPC. At every patch-test visit, the blood draw took place before the patch test was put on. Patients were considered eligible if aged 18 to 70, diagnosed with alopecia and deemed suitable for DPC therapy, and patients were excluded if pregnant. Total RNA was extracted from unfractionated whole blood that had been collected in Tempus Blood RNA tubes. This clonotype was sampled from a woman under 30 with alopecia areata. Some clones in this sample may be carry-over from other donors' samples. The source was whole blood, collected in connection with sensitization to the hapten diphenylcyclopropenone (DPC).

The CDR3: CASSSFSGGGVEQFF. Here is the DNA: TGTGCCAGCAGTTCCTTTAGCGGGGGGGGTGTTGAGCAGTTCTTC. The chain uses TRBV12-3 or TRBV12-4 and TRBJ2-1; TRBD2 matches 11 bases in the middle. The CDR3 has 15 amino acids, counting the end cysteine and phenylalanine. Only the CDR3 DNA stays, 45 bases, in frame from base 1. Trimmed from V: 4 bases; trimmed from J: 9 bases; junction bases lacking a gene match: 8.